The T cell receptor (beta chain) under discussion was sequenced for a study of technical replicates of blood from a few donors. TCRdb's table, derived via immunoSEQ multiplex PCR, lists solely in-frame clones and lacks some. There are some 84,000 clones in the sample; 90% to 95% occur only once, and 0.39% lies in the top ten. The clonotype originates from a human donor in good health. Material: T cells isolated from PBMCs.

This CDR3 reads CASSFGSRSYEQYF. Written as DNA, the CDR3 is TGTGCCAGCAGTTTTGGTTCCAGGTCCTACGAGCAGTACTTC. J is TRBJ2-7 and V is TRBV27; D call uncertain. CDR1 and CDR2 from the germline V gene are MNHEY and SMNVEV (reference sequence). The CDR3 extends over 14 amino acids. The V end was cut by 3 bases, the J end by 1 base, with 10 bases between.